This T cell receptor (beta chain) originates from a study of T cells in Graves' hyperthyroidism and ophthalmopathy. Overall study: Peripheral blood was acquired at first diagnosis, ahead of any therapy whatsoever.

Concerning this clonotype itself: Its antigen remains unidentified.

This CDR3 has 17 residues. Trimming took 2 bases from V and 2 from J; bases not matched to a gene: 7. Per germline, CDR1 SEHNR and CDR2 FQNEAQ (reference sequence). Overall study findings and caveats: Most expanded thyroid clonotypes above 0.001 also appeared in blood.

RNA transcripts provided the source from which TCR beta CDR3 regions were amplified. A set of HTBI primers served as the primers for a first-round RT-PCR of the TCR CDR3. TCRdb re-called the multiplex PCR reads through MiXCR, storing one row per CDR3 protein. In the table there are under 350,000 distinct CDR3 sequences, 18% of which are singletons. Based on clinical symptoms, serum thyroxine and TRAb, thyroid ultrasound and orbital computed tomography, diagnoses were reached. Sequencing input: blood. The chain combines TRBV7-9 with TRBJ2-5, with TRBD1 matching over 11 bases. The TCR was taken from a woman in her 50s with Graves' hyperthyroidism. The CDR3 nucleotides are TGTGCCAGCAGCTTAATCGTGGGACAGGGGGTTCAAGAGACCCAGTACTTC. As protein: CASSLIVGQGVQETQYF.